Listed below are T cell receptor beta chains from one sample, sequenced in a study of T-cell memory formation after mild COVID-19. One entry per CDR3 protein results from TCRdb running MiXCR on the 5' RACE reads. The data contain about 58,000 distinct CDR3 sequences, roughly 25% of them singletons. Sequenced: PBMCs or a T cell subset sorted from them (not recorded which). The receptors originated from a young man who had mild COVID-19 (a few samples of this study predate the infection). Cell type and time point are not known. Both conserved end residues are part of each CDR3. A D gene is named only where the DNA matches it firmly. Clone size, where shown, is once, few, many, or a class for clones that have expanded.

cdr3_length clone_size j_call d_call v_call cdr3_nt cdr3_aa
15 . TRBJ2-1 . TRBV4-3 TGCGCCAGCAGCCAAGAGATCGGCCTGAGGGATGAGCAGTTCTTC CASSQEIGLRDEQFF
14 few TRBJ2-1 TRBD2 TRBV12-3/TRBV12-4 TGTGCCAGCAATAGCGGGGGGGGATACAATGAGCAGTTCTTC CASNSGGGYNEQFF
13 . TRBJ2-5 TRBD1 TRBV29-1 TGCAGCGTTGCAGAGGGGGCTTCGGAGACCCAGTACTTC CSVAEGASETQYF
10 . TRBJ1-2 . TRBV19 TGTGCCAGTTCCGGCTATGGCTACACCTTC CASSGYGYTF
16 few TRBJ2-7 TRBD1 TRBV27 TGTGCCAGCAGCAAAACTCTTGACAGGGATAATTACGAGCAGTACTTC CASSKTLDRDNYEQYF
18 many TRBJ2-5 TRBD2 TRBV29-1 TGCAGCGTTGAAGATCTAGGACTAGCGGGGGCGTACCAAGAGACCCAGTACTTC CSVEDLGLAGAYQETQYF
19 few TRBJ1-5 TRBD1 TRBV23-1 TGCGCCAGCAGTCGCCTACTACAGGGGGCCCGATTTCGTTATCAGCCCCAGCATTTT CASSRLLQGARFRYQPQHF
16 . TRBJ2-7 . TRBV11-2 TGTGCCAGCAGCTTACCAGGGGCCCTGAACCCTTACGAGCAGTACTTC CASSLPGALNPYEQYF
15 . TRBJ2-3 . TRBV12-3/TRBV12-4 TGTGCCAGCAGTCTCAGGGGGAGGAGTGCAGATACGCAGTATTTT CASSLRGRSADTQYF
16 . TRBJ2-5 . TRBV7-9 TGTGCCAGCAGCTCCCCCCCGGTGGGGATCCAAGAGACCCAGTACTTC CASSSPPVGIQETQYF
10 many TRBJ2-1 . TRBV11-2 TGTGCCAGCAGCGTCAATGAGCAGTTCTTC CASSVNEQFF
16 few TRBJ2-2 . TRBV29-1 TGCAGCGTTGAAGCAGGACGGGGGTCTTGGACCGGGGAGCTGTTTTTT CSVEAGRGSWTGELFF
15 . TRBJ2-4 . TRBV6-2/TRBV6-3 TGTGCCAGCAGCTCTCTTGAGGTAGCCAAAAACATTCAGTACTTC CASSSLEVAKNIQYF
12 . TRBJ1-1 . TRBV6-2/TRBV6-3 TGTGCCAGCAGCCCTCGCCTCACTGAAGCTTTCTTT CASSPRLTEAFF
15 . TRBJ2-1 TRBD1 TRBV27 TGTGCCAGCAGCCACATCGGGACAGGGGTGGATGAGCAGTTCTTC CASSHIGTGVDEQFF
14 many TRBJ2-3 . TRBV5-1 TGCGCCAGCAGCTTGGTTCAGGCCACAGATACGCAGTATTTT CASSLVQATDTQYF